This T cell receptor (beta chain) was recovered during a study of T-cell memory formation after mild COVID-19. Study-wide context: TCR clusters showed largely donor specificity.

Findings and caveats of the study: There were some responding clones in pre-infection memory, which suggested that cross-reactive memory had joined. Contracting CD4+ clones lay largely in CM and EM, with CD8+ ones residing in EMRA.

A remark on this clonotype: Its antigen is still unknown.

From germline, CDR1 is SGHRS and CDR2 YFSETQ. V shed 4 bases and J shed 8 bases, with 18 bases lying between them. This CDR3 is built from 14 residues. Using constant-segment primers, 5'RACE produced TCR alpha and TCR beta cDNA libraries carrying sample barcodes and UMIs. MiXCR, applied by TCRdb to the 5' RACE reads, yields one record per CDR3 protein. This sample has hundreds of thousands of distinct CDR3 sequences, with roughly 22% found just once. This TCR was sampled from an adult woman who had mild COVID-19 (a few samples of this study predate the infection). Cell type and time point are not known. This chain joins TRBV5-1 and TRBJ1-2, with D possibly matching TRBD1 (5 bases). The sequencing sample was made of PBMCs or a T cell subset sorted from them (not recorded which). The CDR3 bases are TGCGCCAGCAGCCATCAAATCTCAGGGTACGGCTACACCTTC. It translates to CASSHQISGYGYTF.